These 11 T cell receptor beta chains came from one sample sequenced in a study of blood T cells in healthy people across ages (dated by TCRdb to between 2015 and 2017). To prepare the library, 5' RACE was applied. TCRdb lists the instrument as Illumina HiSeq 2500. The second PCR ran for roughly 7 to 12 cycles and used a J-beta primer mix along with a sample-barcoded 5' primer. TCRdb took the public reads, trimmed them with fastp at Q25, ran MiXCR for clone calling and kept in-frame beta chains. Each entry merges the rows of one CDR3 protein and shows their most common DNA and genes. The sample has approximately 680,000 distinct CDR3 sequences on record, roughly 32% of them singletons. Of the sample, roughly 15% is held by the ten largest clones. Material for sequencing was blood. The receptors were gathered from a woman of 80 years or more in good health. Donor details come from another sample of the same person, matched by shared clones.

This clonotype was seen many times. The chain's CDR3 is CASSPRGLAGGGFF. The CDR3 bases are TGTGCCAGCAGCCCTCGAGGACTAGCGGGGGGCGGGTTCTTC. This sequence joins TRBV3-1 and TRBJ2-1, with TRBD2 matching 14 bases. J lost 15 bases, V lost 4 bases, and 8 bases had no gene match. Germline CDR1 LGHDT, CDR2 YNNKEL (reference sequence). This CDR3 contains 14 residues.

This clonotype was observed many times. V and J are TRBV7-6 and TRBJ2-5; 12 bases align to TRBD2. V trimming: 0 bases; J trimming: 5 bases; junction bases outside the gene matches: 4. CDR1 is SGHVS, CDR2 FNYEAQ, per germline. The CDR3 has 16 residues. CDR3 residues: CASSLALAGGLETQYF. The CDR3 DNA reads TGTGCCAGCAGCTTAGCACTAGCGGGGGGCTTGGAGACCCAGTACTTC.

A few counts support this clonotype. This clone may be a read error of a much larger clone one base away. The chain couples TRBV12-3 or TRBV12-4 to TRBJ1-5, with D perhaps matching TRBD1 (5 bases). This CDR3 is 15 amino acids long. V was pared by 6 bases and J by 6 bases, with 18 bases between. This chain's CDR3 is CASRTGGGEGQPQHF. CDR3 coding DNA: TGTGCCAGCAGGACTGGGGGAGGGGAAGGTCAGCCCCAGCATTTT.

This chain connects TRBV13 to TRBJ1-1, with D unclear. CDR1 is PRHDT, CDR2 FYEKMQ, per germline (reference sequence). V was cut by 6 bases and J by 1 base, with 15 bases left in between. This CDR3 is built from 15 residues. CDR3 sequence reads: CASSPHRTKNTEAFF. CDR3 in DNA: TGTGCCAGCAGTCCCCATAGGACTAAGAACACTGAAGCTTTCTTT.

This clonotype was recorded many times. The genes are TRBV6-1 and TRBJ2-6; TRBD1 aligns across 8 bases. V lost 6 bases and J lost 4; bases outside the gene matches: 2. Per germline, CDR1 MNHNS and CDR2 SASEGT. There are 14 residues in the CDR3. CDR3 region: CASRDRAGANVLTF. The CDR3, as DNA: TGTGCCAGCAGGGACAGGGCCGGGGCCAACGTCCTGACTTTC.

Many counts were recorded for this clonotype. This sequence joins TRBV3-1 and TRBJ2-1; TRBD2 matches 10 bases. Germline trimming cut 4 bases from V and 7 bases from J; bases unmatched to any gene: 7. CDR1 is LGHDT and CDR2 is YNNKEL in the germline V gene (reference sequence). The CDR3 runs to 15 residues. CDR3 loop: CASSPKRGGRNEQFF. The CDR3 DNA is TGTGCCAGCAGCCCAAAGCGGGGGGGCAGGAATGAGCAGTTCTTC.

The chain carries TRBV20-1 and TRBJ2-1; either TRBD1 or TRBD2 may fit D (5 bases each). The CDR3 loop spans 12 amino acids. V gave up 5 bases and J gave up 6 bases, with 11 bases separating them. Per germline, CDR1 DFQATT and CDR2 SNEGSKA (reference sequence). The CDR3 spells CSAGGRCNEQFF. The CDR3 DNA reads TGCAGTGCTGGGGGACGGTGCAATGAGCAGTTCTTC.

This clonotype was seen once. This chain links TRBV7-9 with TRBJ1-5, with D unclear. Germline V gene sequence: CDR1 SEHNR, CDR2 FQNEAQ (reference sequence). With 2 bases removed from V and 9 bases from J, the gap between germline ends came to 14 bases. The CDR3 extends over 14 amino acids. CDR3 nucleotide sequence: TGTGCCAGCAGCTTAACGACGGTTGATGGGCCCCAGCATTTT. Encoded protein: CASSLTTVDGPQHF. Full variable domain (outside the CDR3, taken from reference TRBV7-9 and TRBJ1-5): DTGVSQNPRHKITKRGQNVTFRCDPISEHNRLYWYRQTLGQGPEFLTYFQNEAQLEKSRLLSDRFSAERPKGSFSTLEIQRTEQGDSAMYLCASSLTTVDGPQHFGDGTRLSIL.

As regards this clonotype: This could be a read error, since a much larger clone is one nucleotide away. The J gene is TRBJ2-5, the V gene TRBV6-5; D uncertain. The CDR3 loop spans 14 amino acids. Trimming removed 0 bases at V and 7 bases at J, with 12 bases between. Germline assignment: CDR1 MNHEY and CDR2 SVGAGI. CDR3 residues: CASSYSTAPMTQYF. For the CDR3, the DNA is TGTGCCAGCAGTTACTCGACGGCCCCAATGACCCAGTACTTC.

This clonotype was counted between two and nine times. This may arise from a read error, as a much more abundant clone is one base away. V is TRBV6-5 and J is TRBJ2-5, with D hard to call. Germline V gene lookup returns CDR1 MNHEY and CDR2 SVGAGI. The CDR3 length is 15 residues. The CDR3 sequence is CVSSYSVGDQETQYF. The DNA for the CDR3 is TGTGTCAGCAGTTACTCGGTGGGTGACCAAGAGACCCAGTACTTC.

The rearrangement joins TRBV19 to TRBJ1-5; no clear D. With 2 bases removed from V and 2 bases from J, the gap between germline ends came to 10 bases. Germline loops: CDR1 LNHDA, CDR2 SQIVND (reference sequence). This CDR3 contains 15 residues. The DNA of the CDR3 is TGTGCCAGTAGTATATACGGGGAGGGCAATCAGCCCCAGCATTTT. It yields the protein CASSIYGEGNQPQHF.